A selection of T cell receptor beta chains follows, all from one sample in a study of T-cell memory formation after mild COVID-19. MiXCR, run by TCRdb on the 5' RACE reads, gives a single entry per CDR3 protein. The sample shows about 250,000 distinct CDR3 sequences, about 16% of them seen only once. The sample was PBMCs or a T cell subset sorted from them (not recorded which). These receptors originate from an adult woman who had mild COVID-19 (a few samples of this study predate the infection). Cell type and time point are not known. Both conserved end residues are trimmed from each CDR3. Rows may omit the clone size; those that give it use once, few, many or a size class.

>TRBJ2-1|NA|TRBV7-9|12
ASSQRGARNEQF
>TRBJ1-1|NA|TRBV30|12
AWSVQVRGTEAF
>TRBJ2-7|few|TRBV7-2|13
ASSLGGTGNYEQY
>TRBJ1-1|once|TRBV20-1|11
SASRKGQSEAF
>TRBJ2-1|few|TRBV5-1|12
ASSFFAGDNEQF
>TRBJ2-1|few|TRBV7-2|15
ASSLRTSGRASNEQF
>TRBJ2-2|few|TRBV20-1|9
SAKETGELF
>TRBJ2-5|NA|TRBV5-6|13
ASSPPGQIQETQY
>TRBJ1-2|few|TRBV7-9|9
ASSNSDGGT
>TRBJ2-1|few|TRBV15|12
ATSRDRSGNEQF
>TRBJ2-2|NA|TRBV6-5|16
ASSPPPSTSANTGELF
>TRBJ2-7|many|TRBV7-9|11
ASSLVAGYEQY
>TRBJ2-3|NA|TRBV7-9|14
ASRIGARDSTDTQY
>TRBJ1-3|NA|TRBV30|13
AWSVGGYTGNTIY
>TRBJ2-7|NA|TRBV23-1|10
ASTTSSYEQY
>TRBJ2-7|NA|TRBV4-3|15
ASSQDLGKSGNYEQY
>TRBJ1-1|NA|TRBV12-3/TRBV12-4|11
ASSFEQNTEAF
>TRBJ2-1|few|TRBV18|13
ASSPRLSLGGEQF
>TRBJ2-3|few|TRBV3-1|14
ASSQIAGDLTDTQY
>TRBJ2-7|few|TRBV5-1|11
ASSLLGIYEQY
>TRBJ1-1|few|TRBV12-3/TRBV12-4|11
ASRRGRDTEAF
>TRBJ2-4|NA|TRBV12-3/TRBV12-4|14
ASSSKREGAKNIQY